A selection of T cell receptor beta chains follows, all from one sample in a study of technical replicates of blood from a few donors. Method: immunoSEQ multiplex PCR; TCRdb's copy keeps in-frame clones and lacks some. The repertoire holds tens of thousands of clones, around 97% seen once, with approximately 0.2% in the top ten. Material for sequencing was T cells isolated from PBMCs. These TCRs come from a human donor in good health. Each CDR3 is given with its conserved first and last residue. Each record gives: CDR3 DNA, CDR3 protein, V gene, D gene, CDR3 length, clone size, J gene. D genes are given only for firm matches. Rows may omit the clone size; those that give it use once, few, many or a size class.

TGCGCCAGCAGCCAAGTAAGGATGGCGGGAGGCCGGTTCTTC CASSQVRMAGGRFF TRBV4-1 TRBD2 14 - TRBJ2-1
TGTGCCAGCAGTGCAATAGTACCCTACAATGAGCAGTTCTTC CASSAIVPYNEQFF TRBV2 - 14 - TRBJ2-1
TGTGCCAGCAGCTTATTGCACAGTCAGGAGACCCAGTACTTC CASSLLHSQETQYF TRBV7-9 - 14 - TRBJ2-5
TGCGCCAGCAGCCCACTCAACAGGGGGAAAACTGAAGCTTTCTTT CASSPLNRGKTEAFF TRBV4-1 TRBD1 15 few TRBJ1-1
TGCGCCAGCAGCGAGGCCCATTTGGTGGGAGAGACCCAGTACTTC CASSEAHLVGETQYF TRBV5-1 - 15 - TRBJ2-5
TGCAGCGCCGCGACAGGGGAGCGTAGCAAGACCCAGTACTTC CSAATGERSKTQYF TRBV29-1 TRBD1 14 - TRBJ2-5
TGCAGCGCTGTCCTCGTCCCGGGACAGGACACCGGGGAGCTGTTTTTT CSAVLVPGQDTGELFF TRBV29-1 TRBD1 16 - TRBJ2-2
TGTGCCAGCTCAGGGCCGGATACGCAGTATTTT CASSGPDTQYF TRBV18 - 11 - TRBJ2-3
TGTGCCAGCAGCCCCGGGTCAACTTTCTCAACTAATGAAAAACTGTTTTTT CASSPGSTFSTNEKLFF TRBV5-4 - 17 - TRBJ1-4
TGTGCCAGCAGTCCATCTAGCGGGAGGGCCCGAGAGCAGTTCTTC CASSPSSGRAREQFF TRBV27 TRBD2 15 - TRBJ2-1
TGTGCCAGCAGCGAGGGACAGAAATTTGAAAAACTGTTTTTT CASSEGQKFEKLFF TRBV7-9 TRBD1 14 - TRBJ1-4
TGTGCCAGCACCCCGGGACAGTCGAACACTGAAGCTTTCTTT CASTPGQSNTEAFF TRBV7-3 TRBD1 14 - TRBJ1-1
TGCGCCAGCAGCCCGGGGGGGACAGGGGCTACTGAAGCTTTCTTT CASSPGGTGATEAFF TRBV5-1 TRBD1 15 - TRBJ1-1
TGTGCCAGCAGCTTACCTACAGGGGGCGGAAGGGAGACCCAGTACTTC CASSLPTGGGRETQYF TRBV5-4 TRBD1 16 few TRBJ2-5
TGCGCCAGCAGCTTGGCCACGGAGTACGAGCAGTACTTC CASSLATEYEQYF TRBV5-1 - 13 - TRBJ2-7
TGTGCCAGCAGCTTAGGTCTGACAGTGAGCACTGAAGCTTTCTTT CASSLGLTVSTEAFF TRBV7-9 - 15 - TRBJ1-1
TGCGCCAGCAGCTTGGCCAGGGGCTTCGCCTACGAGCAGTACTTC CASSLARGFAYEQYF TRBV5-1 - 15 - TRBJ2-7
TGTGCCAGCAGGTTAGCGGGAACCTACGAGCAGTACTTC CASRLAGTYEQYF TRBV2 TRBD2 13 - TRBJ2-7
TGTGCCAGCAGCCCAGGACAGGGGGCGGGTGAAAAACTGTTTTTT CASSPGQGAGEKLFF TRBV5-4 TRBD1 15 - TRBJ1-4
TGTGCCAGCAACGGTGCGAACACTGAAGCTTTCTTT CASNGANTEAFF TRBV28 - 12 - TRBJ1-1
TGTGCCAGCAGCTTATCAGGTGTCACAGATACGCAGTATTTT CASSLSGVTDTQYF TRBV7-9 - 14 - TRBJ2-3
TGTGCCAGTAGTATACGGCCAGGGGGAGACCGTAATCAGCCCCAGCATTTT CASSIRPGGDRNQPQHF TRBV19 TRBD1 17 - TRBJ1-5
TGTGCCAGCGGATACAGAATTCAGTACGAGCAGTACTTC CASGYRIQYEQYF TRBV6-5 - 13 - TRBJ2-7